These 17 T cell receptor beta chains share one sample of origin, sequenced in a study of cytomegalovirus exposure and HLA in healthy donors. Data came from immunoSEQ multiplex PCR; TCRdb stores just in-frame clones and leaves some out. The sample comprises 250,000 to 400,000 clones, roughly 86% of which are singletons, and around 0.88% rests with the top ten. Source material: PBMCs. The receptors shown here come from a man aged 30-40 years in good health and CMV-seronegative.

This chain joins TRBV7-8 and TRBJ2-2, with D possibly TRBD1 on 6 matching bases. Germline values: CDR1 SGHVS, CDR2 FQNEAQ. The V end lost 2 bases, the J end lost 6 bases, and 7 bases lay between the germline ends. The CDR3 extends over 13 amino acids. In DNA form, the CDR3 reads TGTGCCAGCAGCTTATGGGGGCCCGGGGAGCTGTTTTTT. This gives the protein CASSLWGPGELFF. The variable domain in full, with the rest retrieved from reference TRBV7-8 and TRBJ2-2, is GAGVSQSPRYKVAKRGQDVALRCDPISGHVSLFWYQQALGQGPEFLTYFQNEAQLDKSGLPSDRFFAERPEGSVSTLKIQRTQQEDSAVYLCASSLWGPGELFFGEGSRLTVL.

This CDR3 is CASSAQGYRFQETQYF. CDR3 DNA: TGTGCCAGCAGTGCCCAGGGCTACAGATTCCAAGAGACCCAGTACTTC. The chain carries TRBV6-1 and TRBJ2-5; tentatively, D is TRBD1 (5 bases). Per the germline V gene, CDR1 is MNHNS and CDR2 is SASEGT. Trimming shortened V by 4 bases and J by 1 base, and 16 bases separated the two germline ends. The CDR3 is 16 residues long.

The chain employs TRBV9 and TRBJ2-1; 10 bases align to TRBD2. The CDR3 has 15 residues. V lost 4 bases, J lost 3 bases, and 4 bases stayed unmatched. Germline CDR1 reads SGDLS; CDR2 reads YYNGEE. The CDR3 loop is CASSLRTSGYNEQFF. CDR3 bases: TGTGCCAGCAGCCTCCGGACTAGCGGCTACAATGAGCAGTTCTTC.

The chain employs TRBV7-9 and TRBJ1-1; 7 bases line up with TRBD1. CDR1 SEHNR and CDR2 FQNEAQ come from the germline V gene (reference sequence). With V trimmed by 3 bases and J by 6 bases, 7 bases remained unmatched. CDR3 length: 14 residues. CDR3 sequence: CASSLRQGLSEAFF. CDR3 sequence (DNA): TGTGCCAGCAGCTTGAGACAGGGTCTCTCTGAAGCTTTCTTT.

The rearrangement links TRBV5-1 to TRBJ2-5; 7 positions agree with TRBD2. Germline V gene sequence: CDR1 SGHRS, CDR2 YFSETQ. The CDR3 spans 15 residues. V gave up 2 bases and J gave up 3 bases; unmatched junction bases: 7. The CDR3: CASSFTAGPKETQYF. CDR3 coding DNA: TGCGCCAGCAGCTTTACAGCGGGACCTAAAGAGACCCAGTACTTC. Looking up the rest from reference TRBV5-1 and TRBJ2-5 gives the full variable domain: KAGVTQTPRYLIKTRGQQVTLSCSPISGHRSVSWYQQTPGQGLQFLFEYFSETQRNKGNFPGRFSGRQFSNSRSEMNVSTLELGDSALYLCASSFTAGPKETQYFGPGTRLLVL.

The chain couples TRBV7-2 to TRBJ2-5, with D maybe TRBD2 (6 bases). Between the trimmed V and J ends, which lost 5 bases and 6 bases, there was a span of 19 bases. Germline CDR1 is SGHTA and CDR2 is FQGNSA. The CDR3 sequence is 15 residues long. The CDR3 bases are TGTGCCAGCAGCCCCAGTCGCGGGGCCCTCCAGACCCAGTACTTC. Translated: CASSPSRGALQTQYF.

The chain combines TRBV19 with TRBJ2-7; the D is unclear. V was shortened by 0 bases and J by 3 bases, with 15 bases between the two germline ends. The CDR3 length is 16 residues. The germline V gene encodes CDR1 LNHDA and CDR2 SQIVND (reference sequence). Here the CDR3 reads CASSIDLRSASYEQYF. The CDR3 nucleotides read TGTGCCAGTAGTATAGATCTTCGTTCCGCCAGCTACGAGCAGTACTTC.

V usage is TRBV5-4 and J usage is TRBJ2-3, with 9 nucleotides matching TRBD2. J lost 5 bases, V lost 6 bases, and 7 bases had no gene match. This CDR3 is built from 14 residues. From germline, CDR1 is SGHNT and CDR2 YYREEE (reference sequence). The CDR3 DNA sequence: TGTGCCAGCAATCGCGGGGGGGCGTTAGATACGCAGTATTTT. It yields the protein CASNRGGALDTQYF.

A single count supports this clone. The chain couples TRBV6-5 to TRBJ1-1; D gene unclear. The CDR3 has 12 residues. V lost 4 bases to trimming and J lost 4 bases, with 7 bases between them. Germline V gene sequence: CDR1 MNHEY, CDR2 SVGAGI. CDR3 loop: CASSSLFTEAFF. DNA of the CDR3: TGTGCCAGCAGTTCCCTTTTCACTGAAGCTTTCTTT.

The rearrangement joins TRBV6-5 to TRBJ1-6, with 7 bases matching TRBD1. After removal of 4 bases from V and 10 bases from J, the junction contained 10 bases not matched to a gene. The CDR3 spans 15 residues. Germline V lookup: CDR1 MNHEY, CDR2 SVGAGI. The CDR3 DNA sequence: TGTGCCAGCAGTTCTCAAAGAGGGGGCTGGTCACCCCTCCACTTT. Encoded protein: CASSSQRGGWSPLHF.

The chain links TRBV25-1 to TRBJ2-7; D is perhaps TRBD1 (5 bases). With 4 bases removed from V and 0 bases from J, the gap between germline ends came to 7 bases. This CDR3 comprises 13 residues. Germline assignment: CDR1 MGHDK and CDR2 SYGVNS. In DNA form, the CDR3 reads TGTGCCAGCAGTGTCCAGGGCTCCTACGAGCAGTACTTC. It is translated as CASSVQGSYEQYF.

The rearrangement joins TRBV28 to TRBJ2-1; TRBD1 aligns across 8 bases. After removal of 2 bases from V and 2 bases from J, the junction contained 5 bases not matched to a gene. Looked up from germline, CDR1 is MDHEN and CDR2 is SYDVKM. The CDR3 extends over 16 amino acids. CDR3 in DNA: TGTGCCAGCAGTTTACCGGACAGGGCCACCTACAATGAGCAGTTCTTC. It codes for CASSLPDRATYNEQFF.

For the CDR3, the DNA is TGTGCCAGCAGCCTCCGACGGGGGGTCTTCACAGATACGCAGTATTTT. This codes for CASSLRRGVFTDTQYF. This sequence joins TRBV27 and TRBJ2-3; 7 positions match TRBD2. The CDR3 has 16 residues. Germline V gene lookup returns CDR1 MNHEY and CDR2 SMNVEV (reference sequence). Losses at the gene ends were 6 bases for V and 2 bases for J; bases not matched to a gene: 11.

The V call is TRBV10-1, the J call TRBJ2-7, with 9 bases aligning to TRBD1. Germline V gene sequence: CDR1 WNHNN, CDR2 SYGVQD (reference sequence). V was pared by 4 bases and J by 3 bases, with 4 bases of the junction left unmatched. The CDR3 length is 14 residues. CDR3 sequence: CASSGSGQGYEQYF. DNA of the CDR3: TGCGCCAGCAGTGGGTCGGGACAGGGCTACGAGCAGTACTTC.

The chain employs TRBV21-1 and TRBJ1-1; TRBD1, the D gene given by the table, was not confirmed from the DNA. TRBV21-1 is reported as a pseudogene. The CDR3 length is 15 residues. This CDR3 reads CASSLTGGKDTEAFF. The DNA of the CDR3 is TGTGCCAGCAGCTTAACAGGGGGCAAGGACACTGAAGCTTTCTTT.

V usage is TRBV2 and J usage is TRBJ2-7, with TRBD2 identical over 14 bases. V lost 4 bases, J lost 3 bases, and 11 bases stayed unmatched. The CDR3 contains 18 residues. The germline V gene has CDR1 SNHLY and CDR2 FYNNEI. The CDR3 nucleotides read TGTGCCAGCAGTGGGACTAGCGGGGGGCTAGACAGCCGCTACGAGCAGTACTTC. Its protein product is CASSGTSGGLDSRYEQYF.

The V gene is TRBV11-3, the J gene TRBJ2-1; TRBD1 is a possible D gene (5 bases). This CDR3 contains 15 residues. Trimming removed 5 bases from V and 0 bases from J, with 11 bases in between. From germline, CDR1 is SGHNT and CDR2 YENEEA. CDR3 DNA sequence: TGTGCCAGCAGCCCGCGACAGAGCTCCTACAATGAGCAGTTCTTC. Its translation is CASSPRQSSYNEQFF.